The source of this TCR beta chain is a study of shared clonotypes between healthy human individuals. Looking at the study overall: CD4 naive cells filled three plates per donor, CD4 memory three, CD8 naive two and CD8 memory one.

Sequencing used immunoSEQ multiplex PCR; TCRdb keeps in-frame clones, though not all of them. The data show about 1.5 million clones, with approximately 98% seen just once and about 0.45% held by the top ten. Germline V gives CDR1 KGHSH, CDR2 LQKENI. The CDR3 covers 16 residues. The V segment lost 0 bases and the J segment 4 bases; nucleotides outside the gene matches: 6. The sequence was collected from a man younger than 40 in good health. The V gene is TRBV18, the J gene TRBJ1-5; 7 bases match TRBD1. The sample was naive CD4+ T cells sorted from blood. Specified subset: CD45RA+ positively selected. The CDR3 loop reads CASSPPGDRVNQPQHF. The CDR3 coding sequence is TGTGCCAGCTCACCACCCGGGGACAGAGTAAATCAGCCCCAGCATTTT.